This note documents a single TCR beta chain sequence. The junction does not match germline at one end; this may be a read error. Extraction of total RNA produced a minimum of 5.5 micrograms from each sample. These data originate in a study of blood T cells in healthy people across ages. At the level of the study: About one barcoded beta molecule per two T cells was captured by template switching.

Alongside a J-beta primer mix, a sample-barcoded 5' primer served in a second PCR lasting 7 to 11 cycles. Using its own MiXCR run on the 5' RACE reads, TCRdb lists one record per CDR3 protein. The table includes 1.5 million to 2 million distinct CDR3 sequences, 28% detected once. Germline lookup yields CDR1 SQVTM and CDR2 ANQGSEA. The CDR3 runs 16 residues. The source of this sequence is a woman aged 25 to 39 in good health. The rearrangement uses TRBV29-1 and TRBJ2-7, with 8 bases matching TRBD2. The end of the DNA is better explained by TRBJ2-5, so the J call may be wrong. The sequencing input was blood. The CDR3 is CGVEALGRESGETQYF. The CDR3, as DNA: TGCGGCGTTGAGGCGCTCGGGAGGGAATCTGGAGAGACCCAGTACTTC.